Below, 27 T cell receptor beta chains from the same sample are listed, as sequenced in a study of cytomegalovirus exposure and HLA in healthy donors. 13 Jbeta primers and 60 Vbeta primers were used for the PCR. This table comes from immunoSEQ multiplex PCR, and its TCRdb copy is limited to in-frame clones, with some not included. This sample has around 120,000 clones, with approximately 80% found just once. Sequenced material: PBMCs. These receptors came from a man aged 25-45 years in good health and CMV-seropositive.

The V and J genes are TRBV6-5 and TRBJ2-4, with D possibly TRBD2 on 6 matching bases. Germline CDR1 is MNHEY and CDR2 is SVGAGI. Deletions cut 4 bases from V and 0 bases from J, with 10 bases between. The CDR3 sequence is 15 residues long. CDR3 nucleotide sequence: TGTGCCAGCAGTTCCTCAGCGGGAGCCAAAAACATTCAGTACTTC. Translating it yields CASSSSAGAKNIQYF.

The chain has TRBV6-5 and TRBJ1-2; D is unresolved. With 10 bases removed from V and 8 bases from J, the gap between germline ends came to 20 bases. Germline V gene sequence: CDR1 MNHEY, CDR2 SVGAGI. The CDR3 loop spans 13 amino acids. CDR3 region: CATKVQPYEGYTF. As DNA, the CDR3 is TGTGCCACCAAGGTACAGCCGTATGAAGGCTACACCTTC.

The chain employs TRBV29-1 and TRBJ2-1; TRBD2 agrees at 14 bases. V lost 2 bases and J lost 5; bases outside the gene matches: 2. The CDR3 contains 15 residues. CDR1 and CDR2 from the germline V gene are SQVTM and ANQGSEA. The DNA for the CDR3 is TGCAGCGTTGAACCGACTAGCGGGAGGGACAATGAGCAGTTCTTC. This sequence encodes CSVEPTSGRDNEQFF.

The chain is built from TRBV28 and TRBJ1-2; 7 nucleotides match TRBD1. With V trimmed by 3 bases and J by 6 bases, 16 bases remained unmatched. CDR1 and CDR2 (germline): MDHEN, SYDVKM. The CDR3 spans 17 residues. Here the CDR3 DNA reads TGTGCCAGCAGTTTCGAACAGGGGACCTTATTATTTCATGGCTACACCTTC. Translated, it gives CASSFEQGTLLFHGYTF.

The chain joins TRBV5-6 to TRBJ1-2, with D hard to call. The CDR3 covers 14 residues. CDR1 and CDR2 (germline): SGHDT, YYEEEE. Trimming left V 4 bases short and J 8 bases short, with 18 bases between. The CDR3 loop is CASSPQTYTEGYTF. CDR3 nucleotides: TGTGCCAGCAGCCCGCAGACTTACACGGAGGGCTACACCTTC.

The chain uses TRBV7-9 and TRBJ2-1; 7 positions agree with TRBD1. The V and J ends lost 5 bases and 5 bases, in that order; junction bases with no gene match: 9. The CDR3 loop spans 15 amino acids. Germline loops: CDR1 SEHNR, CDR2 FQNEAQ (reference sequence). CDR3 DNA sequence: TGTGCCAGCAGCGTGCGCCTCGGGACAGACAATGAGCAGTTCTTC. Amino acid sequence: CASSVRLGTDNEQFF.

The count of this clone is one. V gene TRBV7-2 combines with J gene TRBJ1-2, with a tentative D call TRBD1 (6 bases). Trimming took off 9 bases at V and 8 bases at J, with 16 bases between the two ends. Germline CDR1 SGHTA, CDR2 FQGNSA. The CDR3 runs to 12 residues. CDR3 region: CASGPTGTGYTF. DNA of the CDR3: TGTGCCAGTGGGCCAACAGGGACAGGCTACACCTTC.

Here the CDR3 DNA reads TGTGCCAGCAGCTACGGGGGGGGTATGAATGAGCAGTTCTTC. Protein sequence: CASSYGGGMNEQFF. The chain uses TRBV7-9 and TRBJ2-1; 8 bases agree with TRBD2. Germline lookup yields CDR1 SEHNR and CDR2 FQNEAQ (reference sequence). This CDR3 has 14 amino acids. V gave up 4 bases and J gave up 7 bases; unmatched junction bases: 6.

Details on this clone: The junction departs from the called germline gene at one end, perhaps through a read error. The chain uses TRBV7-6 and TRBJ1-2; 7 positions agree with TRBD1. The CDR3 has 18 residues. In germline, CDR1 is SGHVS, CDR2 FNYEAQ. The CDR3 DNA is TGTGCCAGCAGCTTGAGGACAGTACCGGGACAGAGACACTATGGCCACACCTTC. This encodes CASSLRTVPGQRHYGHTF.

The chain is built from TRBV6-5 and TRBJ1-5; no reliable D call. Germline CDR1 is MNHEY and CDR2 is SVGAGI. This CDR3 is 13 amino acids long. Trimming stripped 2 bases from V and 5 bases from J, with 7 bases between. CDR3 region: CASSYGSYQPQHF. CDR3 sequence (DNA): TGTGCCAGCAGTTACGGGAGTTATCAGCCCCAGCATTTT.

This clone was seen more than once but under ten times. The chain recombines TRBV28 with TRBJ1-2, with D possibly matching TRBD1 (6 bases). Between the trimmed V and J ends, which lost 2 bases and 8 bases, there was a span of 21 bases. The CDR3 has 16 amino acids. Germline CDR1 is MDHEN and CDR2 is SYDVKM. Written as DNA, the CDR3 is TGTGCCAGCAGTTTAGGGCCCGGACGGACCCAGGGGGGCTACACCTTC. This codes for CASSLGPGRTQGGYTF.

This clone occurred a few times. The V gene is TRBV18, the J gene TRBJ2-3, with a tentative D call TRBD2 (6 bases). The CDR3 extends over 14 amino acids. The germline V and J ends were trimmed by 3 bases and 6 bases, with 13 bases remaining between them. The germline V gene has CDR1 KGHSH and CDR2 LQKENI. CDR3 loop: CASSPRDSRDTQYF. Here the CDR3 DNA reads TGTGCCAGCTCACCCCGGGACTCCCGGGATACGCAGTATTTT.

This rearrangement joins TRBV5-1 to TRBJ2-3; TRBD1 is a possible D gene (6 bases). V dropped 1 base and J dropped 2 bases, with 11 bases sitting between them. CDR3 length: 15 residues. Germline values: CDR1 SGHRS, CDR2 YFSETQ. The CDR3 here is CASSLQQGDTDTQYF. As DNA, the CDR3 is TGCGCCAGCAGCTTGCAACAGGGTGACACAGATACGCAGTATTTT.

This clone occurred a few times. CDR3 protein: CASSQTPTGSSYNEQFF. CDR3 nucleotides: TGCGCCAGCAGCCAAACGCCGACGGGGAGCTCCTACAATGAGCAGTTCTTC. The chain joins TRBV5-1 to TRBJ2-1, with D possibly being TRBD2 (5 bases). The germline V and J ends were trimmed by 4 bases and 0 bases, with 17 bases remaining between them. The CDR3 has 17 amino acids. CDR1 and CDR2 from the germline V gene are SGHRS and YFSETQ. The full variable domain, in which reference TRBV5-1 and TRBJ2-1 provide the parts outside the CDR3, is KAGVTQTPRYLIKTRGQQVTLSCSPISGHRSVSWYQQTPGQGLQFLFEYFSETQRNKGNFPGRFSGRQFSNSRSEMNVSTLELGDSALYLCASSQTPTGSSYNEQFFGPGTRLTVL.

This rearrangement joins TRBV9 to TRBJ2-3, with 9 bases fitting TRBD2. Trimming cost V 2 bases and J 6 bases; bases outside gene matches: 7. This CDR3 has 15 residues. In germline, CDR1 is SGDLS, CDR2 YYNGEE. The CDR3, as DNA: TGTGCCAGCAGCGTCGGAGCGGGGGGTGGGGATACGCAGTATTTT. Protein: CASSVGAGGGDTQYF.

J is TRBJ1-1 and V is TRBV7-2, with 9 bases fitting TRBD1. The J segment lost 0 bases and the V segment lost 5 bases, leaving 4 bases of the junction unmatched. The CDR3 totals 15 residues. Germline V gene sequence: CDR1 SGHTA, CDR2 FQGNSA. CDR3 region: CASSTRQGVNTEAFF. The CDR3 coding sequence is TGTGCCAGCAGCACGCGACAGGGGGTGAACACTGAAGCTTTCTTT.

The V gene is TRBV11-3, the J gene TRBJ2-1, with 7 bases aligning to TRBD1. V gave up 3 bases and J gave up 9 bases; unmatched junction bases: 5. Germline V gene data show CDR1 as SGHNT and CDR2 as YENEEA. This CDR3 contains 13 residues. The CDR3 loop is CASSFQQGTEQFF. The CDR3 bases are TGTGCCAGCAGCTTTCAACAGGGGACTGAGCAGTTCTTC.

In its sample, this clone was seen once. V and J are TRBV11-3 and TRBJ1-1, with D tentatively TRBD1 (5 bases). This CDR3 contains 15 residues. V lost 5 bases to trimming and J lost 0 bases, with 13 bases between them. Germline V lookup: CDR1 SGHNT, CDR2 YENEEA. DNA of the CDR3: TGTGCCAGCAGCGAAAGCCGGGGGATGAACACTGAAGCTTTCTTT. This sequence encodes CASSESRGMNTEAFF. Complete variable domain (other parts from reference TRBV11-3 and TRBJ1-1): EAGVVQSPRYKIIEKKQPVAFWCNPISGHNTLYWYLQNLGQGPELLIRYENEEAVDDSQLPKDRFSAERLKGVDSTLKIQPAELGDSAVYLCASSESRGMNTEAFFGQGTRLTVV.

This chain connects TRBV6-5 to TRBJ2-3, with D perhaps matching TRBD1 (5 bases). The V gene's germline CDR1 is MNHEY and CDR2 SVGAGI. Trimming cost V 3 bases and J 2 bases, with 9 bases left between them. The CDR3 consists of 14 residues. The chain's CDR3 is CASSYRQPTDTQYF. In nucleotides, the CDR3 is TGTGCCAGCAGTTATCGACAGCCCACAGATACGCAGTATTTT.

The chain employs TRBV11-2 and TRBJ2-7; TRBD2 might be the D (5 bases). This CDR3 contains 13 residues. V was trimmed by 5 bases and J by 3 bases, leaving 11 bases between them. Looked up from germline, CDR1 is SGHAT and CDR2 is FQNNGV. CDR3 sequence reads: CASSRSASYEQYF. The CDR3 nucleotides read TGTGCCAGCAGCCGTAGCGCTAGCTACGAGCAGTACTTC.

This clone occurred once. V gene TRBV14 combines with J gene TRBJ1-1, with D hard to call. There are 13 residues in the CDR3. Trimming removed 3 bases at V and 4 bases at J, with 9 bases between. The germline CDR1 and CDR2 sequences are SGHDN and FVKESK. The CDR3 protein is CASSHPGGTEAFF. The CDR3 DNA follows: TGTGCCAGCAGCCACCCAGGTGGCACTGAAGCTTTCTTT.

This chain links TRBV6-5 with TRBJ2-7; a possible D gene is TRBD2 (5 bases). The germline gives CDR1 MNHEY, CDR2 SVGAGI. CDR3 size: 13 residues. Trimming pared 5 bases from V and 3 bases from J, leaving 11 bases between. The CDR3 nucleotides read TGTGCCAGCAGTAGCGTGGGGAGCTACGAGCAGTACTTC. Encoded protein: CASSSVGSYEQYF.

The chain recombines TRBV9 with TRBJ2-5, with a possible D match to TRBD2 (7 bases). CDR1 is SGDLS, CDR2 YYNGEE, per germline. Trimming took off 7 bases at V and 2 bases at J, with 18 bases between the two ends. The CDR3 has 15 residues. CDR3 protein: CASGGGRDFQETQYF. CDR3 nucleotide sequence: TGTGCCAGCGGGGGGGGGCGGGACTTTCAAGAGACCCAGTACTTC.

V and J are TRBV4-1 and TRBJ2-4, with D possibly TRBD1 on 6 matching bases. V dropped 4 bases and J dropped 0 bases, with 16 bases sitting between them. CDR3 length: 17 amino acids. The germline gives CDR1 MGHRA, CDR2 YSYEKL. The CDR3 DNA sequence: TGCGCCAGCAGCCCTCTAGTACAGGGTGTAGCCAAAAACATTCAGTACTTC. Translated, it gives CASSPLVQGVAKNIQYF.

V gene TRBV6-6 combines with J gene TRBJ2-3; D is perhaps TRBD1 (6 bases). The length of the CDR3 is 12 residues. Looked up from germline, CDR1 is MNHNY and CDR2 is SVGAGI (reference sequence). V lost 5 bases, J lost 9 bases, and 12 bases lay in between. CDR3 region: CASSPTQGTQYF. In DNA form, the CDR3 reads TGTGCCAGCAGTCCAACCCAGGGGACGCAGTATTTT.

This clone occurred a few times. The chain joins TRBV7-2 to TRBJ2-7; TRBD2 is a possible D gene (6 bases). Germline V gene sequence: CDR1 SGHTA, CDR2 FQGNSA. The ends were cut back, 5 bases at V and 0 bases at J, with 17 bases in the middle. This CDR3 is 16 amino acids long. CDR3 region: CASSKGLIRGSYEQYF. The DNA for the CDR3 is TGTGCCAGCAGCAAAGGACTAATACGCGGCTCCTACGAGCAGTACTTC.

This clone has just a few counts. The V call is TRBV12-5, the J call TRBJ2-7, with 11 bases that match TRBD2. In germline, CDR1 is LGHNT, CDR2 FRNRAP. V was clipped by 2 bases and J by 1 base; unmatched bases: 4. The CDR3 runs 16 residues. The CDR3 protein is CASGLTSGGLSYEQYF. DNA of the CDR3: TGTGCTAGTGGTTTGACTAGCGGGGGACTTTCCTACGAGCAGTACTTC. Looking up the rest from reference TRBV12-5 and TRBJ2-7 gives the full variable domain: DARVTQTPRHKVTEMGQEVTMRCQPILGHNTVFWYRQTMMQGLELLAYFRNRAPLDDSGMPKDRFSAEMPDATLATLKIQPSEPRDSAVYFCASGLTSGGLSYEQYFGPGTRLTVT.